Below, 13 T cell receptor beta chains from the same sample are listed, as sequenced in a study of blood T cell repertoires in COVID-19. The assay was immunoSEQ multiplex PCR, and TCRdb's table has in-frame clones only and misses some. The sample records under 300,000 clones, around 92% being singletons. Sequencing was performed on PBMCs or T cells enriched from blood (not recorded which). Source of these receptors: a woman in her sixties who had recovered from COVID-19.

The J gene is TRBJ1-1, the V gene TRBV7-9; TRBD1 matches 7 bases. Per germline, CDR1 SEHNR and CDR2 FQNEAQ (reference sequence). J was trimmed by 11 bases and V by 5 bases; bases with no gene match: 11. The length of the CDR3 is 13 residues. Here the CDR3 DNA reads TGTGCCAGCAGCGCCCAGGAGGGGACAGCGGCTTTCTTT. This sequence encodes CASSAQEGTAAFF.

This clone has more than one count but fewer than ten. The chain combines TRBV2 with TRBJ2-1; the D is unclear. CDR1 SNHLY and CDR2 FYNNEI come from the germline V gene. The CDR3 sequence is 11 residues long. V gave up 5 bases and J gave up 9 bases, with 8 bases separating them. The CDR3 loop reads CASSLSVEQFF. The DNA for the CDR3 is TGTGCCAGCAGTCTCTCGGTTGAGCAGTTCTTC.

The chain recombines TRBV5-1 with TRBJ2-5; 9 bases line up with TRBD2. This CDR3 comprises 16 residues. The trim removed 0 bases at V and 4 bases at J, leaving 7 bases unmatched. Germline V gene lookup returns CDR1 SGHRS and CDR2 YFSETQ. Here the CDR3 DNA reads TGCGCCAGCAGCTTGGATCCAGCGGGAGGTCGAGAGACCCAGTACTTC. Protein: CASSLDPAGGRETQYF. Supplemented by reference TRBV5-1 and TRBJ2-5, the full variable domain reads KAGVTQTPRYLIKTRGQQVTLSCSPISGHRSVSWYQQTPGQGLQFLFEYFSETQRNKGNFPGRFSGRQFSNSRSEMNVSTLELGDSALYLCASSLDPAGGRETQYFGPGTRLLVL.

This clone was seen a single time. The chain carries TRBV5-4 and TRBJ2-1, with 7 nucleotides matching TRBD2. The V gene end was trimmed by 4 bases and the J gene end by 2 bases; junction bases not matched to a gene: 9. This CDR3 contains 16 residues. The germline CDR1 and CDR2 sequences are SGHNT and YYREEE (reference sequence). The CDR3 loop is CASSPWGGGPYNEQFF. The CDR3 bases are TGTGCCAGCAGCCCATGGGGGGGAGGACCCTACAATGAGCAGTTCTTC.

V usage is TRBV28 and J usage is TRBJ2-2, with a tentative D call TRBD2 (5 bases). Germline loops: CDR1 MDHEN, CDR2 SYDVKM. The CDR3 has 14 amino acids. Trimming cost V 3 bases and J 6 bases, with 11 bases left between them. The CDR3 reads CASSLRVMAGELFF. The CDR3 DNA follows: TGTGCCAGCAGTTTGCGGGTTATGGCCGGGGAGCTGTTTTTT.

This chain connects TRBV5-1 to TRBJ2-1; D unresolved. This CDR3 contains 15 residues. With 2 bases removed from V and 0 bases from J, the gap between germline ends came to 9 bases. The germline gives CDR1 SGHRS, CDR2 YFSETQ. CDR3 region: CASSFAVSSYNEQFF. The CDR3 nucleotides read TGCGCCAGCAGCTTTGCGGTTAGCTCCTACAATGAGCAGTTCTTC.

In this sample, this clone turned up once. This chain links TRBV6-5 with TRBJ2-3, with TRBD2 identical over 7 bases. V dropped 7 bases and J dropped 5; count of bases not matched to a gene: 6. The CDR3 covers 13 residues. Germline CDR1 MNHEY, CDR2 SVGAGI. CDR3 bases: TGTGCCAGCACCACCCCGGGGGGAGATACGCAGTATTTT. It encodes CASTTPGGDTQYF.

In its sample, this clone was seen a few times. This chain uses TRBV15 with TRBJ2-5; D is uncertain. This CDR3 has 15 residues. Germline CDR1 is LNHNV and CDR2 is YYDKDF (reference sequence). V lost 0 bases and J lost 1, with 9 bases in between. This chain's CDR3 is CATSRERHLQETQYF. Here the CDR3 DNA reads TGTGCCACCAGCAGAGAGCGACACCTCCAAGAGACCCAGTACTTC.

The rearrangement links TRBV12-3 or TRBV12-4 to TRBJ1-1; D is unresolved. The CDR3 spans 12 residues. The V and J ends lost 3 bases and 5 bases respectively, with 7 bases between them. The CDR3 coding sequence is TGTGCCAGCAGTTTTTCGGGGACTGAAGCTTTCTTT. Its translation: CASSFSGTEAFF.

V is TRBV29-1 and J is TRBJ2-3; TRBD1 agrees at 7 bases. The CDR3 sequence is 14 residues long. V shed 7 bases, J shed 2 bases, and the junction held 9 bases outside the gene matches. CDR1 SQVTM and CDR2 ANQGSEA come from the germline V gene. The CDR3 is CSGTGSGITDTQYF. As DNA, the CDR3 is TGCAGCGGGACAGGCTCTGGGATCACAGATACGCAGTATTTT.

In nucleotides, the CDR3 is TGTGCCAGTAGAGGGACAGAGTACGAGCAGTACTTC. Translating gives CASRGTEYEQYF. This chain uses TRBV3-1 (or the pseudogene TRBV3-2) with TRBJ2-7; TRBD1 matches 7 bases. Germline-derived CDR1 and CDR2 are LGHDT and YNNKEL (reference sequence). The ends lost 9 bases at V and 4 bases at J; junction bases unmatched: 6. This CDR3 is built from 12 residues.

This chain links TRBV29-1 with TRBJ2-1; 11 bases match TRBD1. V was pared by 8 bases and J by 7 bases, with 7 bases of the junction left unmatched. Per the germline V gene, CDR1 is SQVTM and CDR2 is ANQGSEA. The CDR3 totals 13 residues. CDR3 nucleotide sequence: TGCAGCACTGTGGGACAGGGGGGGAATGAGCAGTTCTTC. Its protein is CSTVGQGGNEQFF.

The chain couples TRBV6-1 to TRBJ2-1; 7 bases map to TRBD2. Germline V CDR1 and CDR2: MNHNS, SASEGT. J gave up 7 bases and V 1 base, and 7 bases lay outside the gene matches. This CDR3 has 15 amino acids. The CDR3 protein is CASSEDETSTNEQFF. DNA of the CDR3: TGTGCCAGCAGTGAAGACGAGACTAGCACGAATGAGCAGTTCTTC.